This TCR beta chain was profiled in a study of T cell responses to AZD1222 COVID-19 vaccine. Points from the study as a whole: With dominance at 160-218 and 743-854, vaccine-associated CD4 TCRs spanned spike. Baseline testing showed seropositivity in only a handful of AZD1222 recipients. Donors in the cohort were predominantly white British and more often female, and clonal diversity was possibly underestimated. Nearly half of the spike-specific TCRs reportedly recognize variant regions that carry no mutations.

CDR1 is SGDLS, CDR2 YYNGEE, per germline. The V end was cut by 3 bases, the J end by 1 base, with 7 bases between. This CDR3 region has 13 residues. Regarding this clone: The antigen remains unidentified.

TCRdb's copy holds only in-frame clones and misses some; the assay was immunoSEQ multiplex PCR. The sample contains roughly 100,000 clones, approximately 92% of which appear only once. The gene calls are TRBV9 and TRBJ1-1; no firm D call. The sample here was peripheral blood, taken 28 days after the second AZD1222 dose. The clonotype comes from an adult who received the AZD1222 COVID-19 vaccine. The DNA of the CDR3 is TGTGCCAGCAGCGACACTTGGAACACTGAAGCTTTCTTT. Its translation: CASSDTWNTEAFF. The full variable domain, in which reference TRBV9 and TRBJ1-1 provide the parts outside the CDR3, is DSGVTQTPKHLITATGQRVTLRCSPRSGDLSVYWYQQSLDQGLQFLIQYYNGEERAKGNILERFSAQQFPDLHSELNLSSLELGDSALYFCASSDTWNTEAFFGQGTRLTVV.